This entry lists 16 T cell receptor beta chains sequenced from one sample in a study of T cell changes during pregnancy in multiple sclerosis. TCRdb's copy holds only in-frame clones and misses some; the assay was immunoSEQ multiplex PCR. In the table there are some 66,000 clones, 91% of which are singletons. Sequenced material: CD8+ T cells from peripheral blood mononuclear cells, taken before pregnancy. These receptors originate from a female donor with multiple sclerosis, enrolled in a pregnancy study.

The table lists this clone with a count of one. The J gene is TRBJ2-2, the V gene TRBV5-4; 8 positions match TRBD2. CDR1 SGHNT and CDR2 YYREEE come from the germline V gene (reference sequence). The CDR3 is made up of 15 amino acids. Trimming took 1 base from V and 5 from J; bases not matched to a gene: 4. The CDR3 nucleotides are TGTGCCAGCAGCTTGCCGGGGGGGCGTACCGGGGAGCTGTTTTTT. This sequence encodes CASSLPGGRTGELFF.

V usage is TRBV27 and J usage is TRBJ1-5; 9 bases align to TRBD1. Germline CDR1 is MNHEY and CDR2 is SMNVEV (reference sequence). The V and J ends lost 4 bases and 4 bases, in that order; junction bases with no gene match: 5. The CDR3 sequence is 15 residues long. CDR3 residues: CASSWTGVPNQPQHF. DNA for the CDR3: TGTGCCAGCAGTTGGACAGGGGTGCCAAATCAGCCCCAGCATTTT.

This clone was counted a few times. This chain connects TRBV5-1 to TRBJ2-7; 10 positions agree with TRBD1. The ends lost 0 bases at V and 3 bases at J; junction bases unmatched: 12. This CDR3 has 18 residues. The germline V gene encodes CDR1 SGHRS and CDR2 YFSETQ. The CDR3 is CASSLGVLGTGAIYEQYF. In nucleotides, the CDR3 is TGCGCCAGCAGCTTGGGGGTCTTAGGGACAGGGGCAATCTACGAGCAGTACTTC.

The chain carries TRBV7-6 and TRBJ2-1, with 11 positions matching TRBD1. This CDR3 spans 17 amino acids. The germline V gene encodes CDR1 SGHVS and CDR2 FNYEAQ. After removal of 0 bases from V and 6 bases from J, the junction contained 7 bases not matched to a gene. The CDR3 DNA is TGTGCCAGCAGCTTAGCGTCGGGGACAGGGGGTATCAATGAGCAGTTCTTC. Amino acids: CASSLASGTGGINEQFF.

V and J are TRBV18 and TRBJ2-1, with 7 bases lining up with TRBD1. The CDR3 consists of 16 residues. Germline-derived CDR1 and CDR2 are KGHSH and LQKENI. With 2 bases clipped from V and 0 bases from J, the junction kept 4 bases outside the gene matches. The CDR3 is CASSPNRGSSYNEQFF. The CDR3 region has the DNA TGTGCCAGCTCACCAAACAGGGGTAGCTCCTACAATGAGCAGTTCTTC. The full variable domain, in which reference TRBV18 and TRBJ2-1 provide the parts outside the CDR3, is NAGVMQNPRHLVRRRGQEARLRCSPMKGHSHVYWYRQLPEEGLKFMVYLQKENIIDESGMPKERFSAEFPKEGPSILRIQQVVRGDSAAYFCASSPNRGSSYNEQFFGPGTRLTVL.

The CDR3 loop reads CASSPLGGGREDTQYF. The CDR3 DNA reads as TGTGCCAGCAGCCCGCTTGGTGGGGGCCGAGAAGATACGCAGTATTTT. V and J are TRBV2 and TRBJ2-3, with D perhaps TRBD1 (6 bases). CDR3 length: 16 residues. Deletions cut 6 bases from V and 5 bases from J, with 21 bases between. Germline V gene data show CDR1 as SNHLY and CDR2 as FYNNEI. Variable domain in full (rest from reference TRBV2 and TRBJ2-3): EPEVTQTPSHQVTQMGQEVILRCVPISNHLYFYWYRQILGQKVEFLVSFYNNEISEKSEIFDDQFSVERPDGSNFTLKIRSTKLEDSAMYFCASSPLGGGREDTQYFGPGTRLTVL.

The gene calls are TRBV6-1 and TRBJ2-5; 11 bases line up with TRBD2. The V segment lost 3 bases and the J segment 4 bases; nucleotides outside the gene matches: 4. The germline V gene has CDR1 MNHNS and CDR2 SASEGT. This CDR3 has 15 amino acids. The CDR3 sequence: CASSDPSGGIETQYF. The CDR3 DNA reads TGTGCCAGCAGTGATCCTAGCGGGGGGATAGAGACCCAGTACTTC.

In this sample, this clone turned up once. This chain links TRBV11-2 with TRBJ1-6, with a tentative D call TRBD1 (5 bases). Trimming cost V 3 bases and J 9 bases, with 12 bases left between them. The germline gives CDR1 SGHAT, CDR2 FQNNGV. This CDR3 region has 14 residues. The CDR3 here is CASSFPRQGSPLHF. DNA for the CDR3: TGTGCCAGCAGCTTTCCTCGGCAGGGTTCACCCCTCCACTTT. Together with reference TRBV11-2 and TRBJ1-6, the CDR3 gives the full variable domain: EAGVAQSPRYKIIEKRQSVAFWCNPISGHATLYWYQQILGQGPKLLIQFQNNGVVDDSQLPKDRFSAERLKGVDSTLKIQPAKLEDSAVYLCASSFPRQGSPLHFGNGTRLTVT.

The CDR3 DNA sequence: TGTGCCAGCAGCGCAACTCCGGGACAGGGTATTGATGGCTACACCTTC. It specifies CASSATPGQGIDGYTF. The chain couples TRBV9 to TRBJ1-2; 9 nucleotides align to TRBD1. The germline V gene has CDR1 SGDLS and CDR2 YYNGEE. The CDR3 sequence is 16 residues long. Trimming at V came to 3 bases and at J to 6 bases, leaving 12 bases not matched to a gene.

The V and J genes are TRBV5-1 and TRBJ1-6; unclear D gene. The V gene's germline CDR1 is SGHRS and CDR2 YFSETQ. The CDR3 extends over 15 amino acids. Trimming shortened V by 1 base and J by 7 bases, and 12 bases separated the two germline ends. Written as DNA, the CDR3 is TGCGCCAGCAGCTTGACCGGGGAAGCCAATTCACCCCTCCACTTT. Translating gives CASSLTGEANSPLHF.

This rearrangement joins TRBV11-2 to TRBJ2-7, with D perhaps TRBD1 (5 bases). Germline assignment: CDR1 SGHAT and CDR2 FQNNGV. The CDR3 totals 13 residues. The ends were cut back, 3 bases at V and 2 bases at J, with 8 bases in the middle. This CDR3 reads CASSLAGPYEQYF. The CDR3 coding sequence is TGTGCCAGCAGCTTGGCAGGGCCCTACGAGCAGTACTTC. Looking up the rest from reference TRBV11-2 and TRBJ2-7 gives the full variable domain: EAGVAQSPRYKIIEKRQSVAFWCNPISGHATLYWYQQILGQGPKLLIQFQNNGVVDDSQLPKDRFSAERLKGVDSTLKIQPAKLEDSAVYLCASSLAGPYEQYFGPGTRLTVT.

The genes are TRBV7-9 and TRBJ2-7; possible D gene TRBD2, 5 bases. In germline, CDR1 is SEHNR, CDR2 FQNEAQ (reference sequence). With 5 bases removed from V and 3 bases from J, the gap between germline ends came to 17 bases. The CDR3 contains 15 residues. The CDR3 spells CASSLEGRADYEQYF. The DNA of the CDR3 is TGTGCCAGCAGCCTCGAGGGCCGGGCAGACTACGAGCAGTACTTC.

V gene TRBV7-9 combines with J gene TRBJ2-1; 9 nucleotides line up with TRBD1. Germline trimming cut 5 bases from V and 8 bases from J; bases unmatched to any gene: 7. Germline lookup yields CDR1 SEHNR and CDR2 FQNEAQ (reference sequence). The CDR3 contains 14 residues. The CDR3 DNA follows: TGTGCCAGCAGCCGACAGGGGGGTCACGATGAGCAGTTCTTC. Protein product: CASSRQGGHDEQFF.

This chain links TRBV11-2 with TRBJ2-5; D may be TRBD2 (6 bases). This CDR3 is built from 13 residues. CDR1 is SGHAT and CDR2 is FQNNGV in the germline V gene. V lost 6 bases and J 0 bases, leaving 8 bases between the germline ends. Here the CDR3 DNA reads TGTGCCAGCAGTCTAGCGAACCAAGAGACCCAGTACTTC. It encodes CASSLANQETQYF. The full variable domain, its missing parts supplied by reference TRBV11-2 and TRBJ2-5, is EAGVAQSPRYKIIEKRQSVAFWCNPISGHATLYWYQQILGQGPKLLIQFQNNGVVDDSQLPKDRFSAERLKGVDSTLKIQPAKLEDSAVYLCASSLANQETQYFGPGTRLLVL.

The CDR3 protein is CAISELRGTGAYGYTF. The DNA of the CDR3 is TGTGCCATCAGTGAGCTGAGGGGGACAGGGGCCTATGGCTACACCTTC. The chain is built from TRBV10-3 and TRBJ1-2; TRBD1 aligns across 10 bases. The germline V gene encodes CDR1 ENHRY and CDR2 SYGVKD. Germline trimming cut 2 bases from V and 4 bases from J; bases unmatched to any gene: 7. CDR3 size: 16 residues.

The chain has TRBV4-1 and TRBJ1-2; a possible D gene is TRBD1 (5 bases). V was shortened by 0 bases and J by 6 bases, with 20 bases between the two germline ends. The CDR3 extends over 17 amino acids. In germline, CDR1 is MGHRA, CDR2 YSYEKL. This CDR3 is CASSQDRLGADRHGYTF. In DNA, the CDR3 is TGCGCCAGCAGCCAAGATCGTCTAGGGGCTGATCGTCATGGCTACACCTTC.